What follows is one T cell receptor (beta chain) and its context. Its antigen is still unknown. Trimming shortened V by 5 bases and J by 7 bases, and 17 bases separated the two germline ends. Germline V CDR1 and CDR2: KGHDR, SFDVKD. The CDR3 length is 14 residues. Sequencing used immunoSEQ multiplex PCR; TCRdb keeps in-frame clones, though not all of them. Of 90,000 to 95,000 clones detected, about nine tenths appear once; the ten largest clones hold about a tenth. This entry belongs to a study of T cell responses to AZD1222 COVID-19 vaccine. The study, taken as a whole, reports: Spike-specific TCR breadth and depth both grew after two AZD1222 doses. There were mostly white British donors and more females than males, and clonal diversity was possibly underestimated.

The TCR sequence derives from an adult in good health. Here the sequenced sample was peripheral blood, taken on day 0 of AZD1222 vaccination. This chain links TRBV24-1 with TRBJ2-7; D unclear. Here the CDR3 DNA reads TGTGCCACCAGTGTTCGCCGGGTCGAAGGGGAGCAGTACTTC. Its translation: CATSVRRVEGEQYF.